This T cell receptor (beta chain) was recovered during a study of T cells in Graves' hyperthyroidism and ophthalmopathy. Overall study findings and caveats: A model of 13 V-J features distinguished ophthalmopathy from stable hyperthyroidism. Ophthalmopathy was predicted by the model a median of about 6.7 months ahead of onset.

Only a few counts were recorded for this clonotype. As yet, its antigen is unknown. Fresh peripheral blood, roughly 10 ml of it, supplied the PBMCs. From RNA transcripts, TCR beta CDR3 regions were amplified. With the HTBI primer set, the TCR CDR3 went through a first round of RT-PCR. TCRdb passed the multiplex PCR reads through MiXCR, listing each CDR3 protein once. The sample yields some 560,000 distinct CDR3 sequences, 14% seen once. V dropped 3 bases and J dropped 9 bases, with 10 bases sitting between them. The length of the CDR3 is 13 residues. Germline V lookup: CDR1 SGHDT, CDR2 YYEEEE. Source material: blood. The chain carries TRBV5-6 and TRBJ1-6; D possibly corresponds to TRBD1 (6 bases). This clonotype was sampled from a woman in her forties with Graves' hyperthyroidism. CDR3: CASSSTGTSPLHF. The CDR3 coding sequence is TGTGCCAGCAGCTCTACAGGGACTTCACCCCTCCACTTT.